A selection of T cell receptor beta chains follows, all from one sample in a study of blood T cell repertoires in COVID-19. The data were produced by immunoSEQ multiplex PCR, yet TCRdb's version contains in-frame clones alone and is incomplete. Here the sample spans about 150,000 clones, about nine tenths being singletons. Sequenced sample: peripheral blood. Receptors were obtained from an older woman with active or convalescent COVID-19. Each CDR3 is given with its conserved first and last residue. Each record gives: clone size, V gene, D gene, J gene, CDR3 DNA, CDR3 protein. The D gene is left open where the match is weak. Clone size is shown for a subset of rows, as once, few, many or a class of expanded clone.

size: .; V: TRBV2; D: .; J: TRBJ2-5; DNA: TGTGCCAGCAGTGAATATGTCAGGGGTGGACGAGAGACCCAGTACTTC; CDR3: CASSEYVRGGRETQYF
size: .; V: TRBV19; D: .; J: TRBJ1-3; DNA: TGTGCCAGTAGTATGAGCAGCTACAGTGGAAACACCATATATTTT; CDR3: CASSMSSYSGNTIYF
size: .; V: TRBV6-6; D: .; J: TRBJ1-5; DNA: TGTGCCACCCGAGAGATGACAGTGGATAGCAATCAGCCCCAGCATTTT; CDR3: CATREMTVDSNQPQHF
size: once; V: TRBV5-1; D: .; J: TRBJ1-1; DNA: TGCGCCAGCAGCTCGAGGGCAGGGGTTGACACTGAAGCTTTCTTT; CDR3: CASSSRAGVDTEAFF
size: .; V: TRBV19; D: TRBD1; J: TRBJ1-2; DNA: TGTGCCAGTACTCCGGGACAGGCTTATGGCTACACCTTC; CDR3: CASTPGQAYGYTF
size: once; V: TRBV7-9; D: .; J: TRBJ1-2; DNA: TGTGCCAGCAGCTTCGGGGTCGCCTATGGCTACACCTTC; CDR3: CASSFGVAYGYTF
size: .; V: TRBV27; D: TRBD1; J: TRBJ1-2; DNA: TGTGCCAGCAAGACAGGGGTATATGGCTACACCTTC; CDR3: CASKTGVYGYTF
size: .; V: TRBV5-6; D: .; J: TRBJ1-2; DNA: TGTGCCAGCAGCTTGGGTTCAGGACTGAGCTATGGCTACACCTTC; CDR3: CASSLGSGLSYGYTF
size: .; V: TRBV11-2; D: .; J: TRBJ2-5; DNA: TGTGCCAGCAGCTCCCTCCGGGATCAAGAGACCCAGTACTTC; CDR3: CASSSLRDQETQYF
size: .; V: TRBV18; D: .; J: TRBJ1-1; DNA: TGTGCCAGCTCACCAAGAGATATGAACACTGAAGCTTTCTTT; CDR3: CASSPRDMNTEAFF
size: .; V: TRBV12-3/TRBV12-4; D: .; J: TRBJ1-2; DNA: TGTGCCAGCAGTTTTGGTGAAGGGGCCGATTACACCTTC; CDR3: CASSFGEGADYTF
size: .; V: TRBV20-1; D: .; J: TRBJ1-2; DNA: TGCAGTGCTAGTGCTGACAGTTCGCGCTACACCTTC; CDR3: CSASADSSRYTF
size: once; V: TRBV12-3/TRBV12-4; D: .; J: TRBJ1-3; DNA: TGTGCCAGCAGCGAAGGGGGAGGAAACACCATATATTTT; CDR3: CASSEGGGNTIYF
size: .; V: TRBV12-3/TRBV12-4; D: .; J: TRBJ1-1; DNA: TGTGCCAGCCGACAAACGGGAACTGAAGCTTTCTTT; CDR3: CASRQTGTEAFF
size: .; V: TRBV18; D: .; J: TRBJ1-3; DNA: TGTGCCAGCTCACCAGGAGATGGAGCCTTAAACTCTGGAAACACCATATATTTT; CDR3: CASSPGDGALNSGNTIYF
size: .; V: TRBV18; D: TRBD1; J: TRBJ2-1; DNA: TGTGCCAGCTCAGTGGGACAGCCTCGATCCAATGAGCAGTTCTTC; CDR3: CASSVGQPRSNEQFF
size: .; V: TRBV3-1/TRBV3-2; D: .; J: TRBJ2-1; DNA: TGTGCCAGCAGTCCGATCTACGGCAATGAGCAGTTCTTC; CDR3: CASSPIYGNEQFF
size: .; V: TRBV7-9; D: TRBD1; J: TRBJ2-7; DNA: TGTGCCAGCAGCTCCCCCCGGGACAGGGGGGCCTACGAGCAGTACTTC; CDR3: CASSSPRDRGAYEQYF
size: .; V: TRBV6-5; D: .; J: TRBJ2-7; DNA: TGTGCCAGCAGTTACTCTAGGGGCTACGAGCAGTACTTC; CDR3: CASSYSRGYEQYF
size: .; V: TRBV7-2; D: .; J: TRBJ1-3; DNA: TGTGCCAGCAGTAAAAATACTCCAACCTCTGGAAACACCATATATTTT; CDR3: CASSKNTPTSGNTIYF
size: .; V: TRBV6-4; D: .; J: TRBJ2-7; DNA: TGTGCCAGCAGTAAGCGTATGACCGACTCACCCCTGAGGTCCTACGAGCAGTACTTC; CDR3: CASSKRMTDSPLRSYEQYF